Shown below are 30 T cell receptor beta chains from a single sample sequenced in a study of blood T cell repertoires in COVID-19. Sequenced by immunoSEQ multiplex PCR; TCRdb stores in-frame clones only, minus some. Here the sample spans about 130,000 clones, around 81% being singletons. The sample was peripheral blood. These TCRs come from a human donor in a cohort sampled during active COVID-19.

The chain employs TRBV6-4 and TRBJ1-6, with D unresolved. Trimming shortened V by 4 bases and J by 4 bases, and 8 bases separated the two germline ends. The CDR3 runs to 14 residues. Germline V lookup: CDR1 MRHNA, CDR2 SNTAGT. The CDR3 coding sequence is TGTGCCAGCAGTGTCGGGGAGTATAATTCACCCCTCCACTTT. Protein: CASSVGEYNSPLHF.

V gene TRBV5-1 combines with J gene TRBJ1-6, with TRBD1 identical over 9 bases. Germline lookup yields CDR1 SGHRS and CDR2 YFSETQ. V shed 0 bases and J 8 bases; nucleotides not matched to a gene: 3. This CDR3 has 15 amino acids. CDR3 region: CASSLGQGEYSPLHF. The DNA of the CDR3 is TGCGCCAGCAGCTTGGGACAGGGGGAGTATTCACCCCTCCACTTT.

This clone was observed a few times. The chain combines TRBV6-1 with TRBJ1-5; no clear D gene. In germline, CDR1 is MNHNS, CDR2 SASEGT. The length of the CDR3 is 15 residues. V was clipped by 0 bases and J by 6 bases, with 12 bases between them. The CDR3 DNA reads TGTGCCAGCAGTGAAGCGAGTGGAGGGAGTCAGCCCCAGCATTTT. This encodes CASSEASGGSQPQHF.

V gene TRBV30 combines with J gene TRBJ1-6; D unclear. With 5 bases removed from V and 10 bases from J, the gap between germline ends came to 15 bases. The germline V gene has CDR1 GTSNPN and CDR2 SVGIG (reference sequence). This CDR3 is 13 amino acids long. CDR3 nucleotide sequence: TGTGCCTGGGTTCTCGCCGCGGGGTCACCCCTCCACTTT. This sequence encodes CAWVLAAGSPLHF. Variable domain in full (rest from reference TRBV30 and TRBJ1-6): SQTIHQWPATLVQPVGSPLSLECTVEGTSNPNLYWYRQAAGRGLQLLFYSVGIGQISSEVPQNLSASRPQDRQFILSSKKLLLSDSGFYLCAWVLAAGSPLHFGNGTRLTVT.

The genes are TRBV5-4 and TRBJ1-2; perhaps TRBD1 as D (6 bases). Germline CDR1 reads SGHNT; CDR2 reads YYREEE (reference sequence). Trimming stripped 0 bases from V and 8 bases from J, with 8 bases between. The CDR3 sequence is 12 residues long. In DNA, the CDR3 is TGTGCCAGCAGCTTGGGGGGGCGAGGCTACACCTTC. The encoded protein is CASSLGGRGYTF.

This clone was recorded many times. The genes are TRBV27 and TRBJ2-7; the D gene is possibly TRBD2 (6 bases). From germline, CDR1 is MNHEY and CDR2 SMNVEV (reference sequence). Between the trimmed V and J ends, which lost 10 bases and 8 bases, there was a span of 21 bases. The CDR3 is 13 amino acids. In DNA form, the CDR3 reads TGTGCCACTGGGGGGAACGATGAGTGGAAGCAGTACTTC. This translates into CATGGNDEWKQYF.

J is TRBJ2-1 and V is TRBV3-1 (or the pseudogene TRBV3-2), with 9 bases matching TRBD1. Trimming took 4 bases from V and 6 from J; bases not matched to a gene: 7. The CDR3 is 15 amino acids. The germline gives CDR1 LGHDT, CDR2 YNNKEL (reference sequence). CDR3: CASSPAGTGTNEQFF. CDR3 bases: TGTGCCAGCAGCCCCGCCGGGACAGGGACCAATGAGCAGTTCTTC.

This rearrangement joins TRBV18 to TRBJ2-1; no clear D. Germline CDR1 KGHSH, CDR2 LQKENI. CDR3 length: 16 residues. Deletions cut 3 bases from V and 1 base from J, with 13 bases between. CDR3 protein: CASSPFKQVSYNEQFF. The CDR3 DNA sequence: TGTGCCAGCTCACCCTTTAAGCAGGTTTCCTACAATGAGCAGTTCTTC. Full variable domain (rest looked up from reference TRBV18 and TRBJ2-1): NAGVMQNPRHLVRRRGQEARLRCSPMKGHSHVYWYRQLPEEGLKFMVYLQKENIIDESGMPKERFSAEFPKEGPSILRIQQVVRGDSAAYFCASSPFKQVSYNEQFFGPGTRLTVL.

This clone was seen only a few times. The chain combines TRBV7-2 with TRBJ2-7; no firm D call. CDR1 and CDR2 (germline): SGHTA, FQGNSA. Trimming removed 5 bases from V and 3 bases from J, with 8 bases in between. This CDR3 contains 12 residues. In nucleotides, the CDR3 is TGTGCCAGCAGCCTTACCGGCTACGAGCAGTACTTC. It yields the protein CASSLTGYEQYF.

Only one count was recorded for this clone. The rearrangement links TRBV3-1 (or the pseudogene TRBV3-2) to TRBJ2-1; 9 nucleotides match TRBD2. Losses at the gene ends were 3 bases for V and 2 bases for J; bases not matched to a gene: 5. This CDR3 is 16 amino acids long. Per germline, CDR1 LGHDT and CDR2 YNNKEL (reference sequence). CDR3 sequence: CASSHARGGAYNEQFF. The CDR3 nucleotides are TGTGCCAGCAGCCATGCTCGCGGGGGGGCCTACAATGAGCAGTTCTTC.

This sequence joins TRBV3-1 (or the pseudogene TRBV3-2) and TRBJ1-4; D is uncertain. Trimming took off 6 bases at V and 6 bases at J, with 14 bases between the two ends. The CDR3 runs to 14 residues. The V gene's germline CDR1 is LGHDT and CDR2 YNNKEL (reference sequence). The CDR3 spells CASRPQRFDEKLFF. The CDR3 DNA follows: TGTGCCAGCAGACCCCAGCGGTTCGATGAAAAACTGTTTTTT.

The V gene is TRBV9, the J gene TRBJ1-5, with D maybe TRBD1 (5 bases). The CDR3 is 15 residues long. V lost 3 bases and J 0 bases, leaving 10 bases between the germline ends. Germline V lookup: CDR1 SGDLS, CDR2 YYNGEE. Here the CDR3 DNA reads TGTGCCAGCAGCGCAACAGGTCTTAGCAATCAGCCCCAGCATTTT. Protein product: CASSATGLSNQPQHF.

This clone was seen once. The CDR3 is CASSSTGGNEKLFF. In DNA form, the CDR3 reads TGTGCCAGCAGTTCAACAGGGGGAAATGAAAAACTGTTTTTT. The chain recombines TRBV7-9 with TRBJ1-4; 8 nucleotides agree with TRBD1. The trim removed 6 bases at V and 5 bases at J, leaving 5 bases unmatched. Germline values: CDR1 SEHNR, CDR2 FQNEAQ (reference sequence). The CDR3 spans 14 residues. Full variable domain (rest looked up from reference TRBV7-9 and TRBJ1-4): DTGVSQNPRHKITKRGQNVTFRCDPISEHNRLYWYRQTLGQGPEFLTYFQNEAQLEKSRLLSDRFSAERPKGSFSTLEIQRTEQGDSAMYLCASSSTGGNEKLFFGSGTQLSVL.

This chain uses TRBV5-1 with TRBJ1-1, with 8 bases fitting TRBD1. The germline gives CDR1 SGHRS, CDR2 YFSETQ. J gave up 0 bases and V 4 bases, and 8 bases lay outside the gene matches. This CDR3 region has 16 residues. This chain's CDR3 is CASSPGQAVMNTEAFF. The CDR3 DNA sequence: TGCGCCAGCAGCCCGGGACAGGCTGTTATGAACACTGAAGCTTTCTTT.

The chain employs TRBV4-2 and TRBJ2-3, with D perhaps TRBD2 (5 bases). Germline V gene data show CDR1 as LGHNA and CDR2 as YNFKEQ. The CDR3 is 15 amino acids. V was clipped by 0 bases and J by 6 bases, with 13 bases between them. Here the CDR3 reads CASSQEVASSDTQYF. CDR3 coding DNA: TGTGCCAGCAGCCAAGAGGTCGCTAGCTCGGATACGCAGTATTTT.

The chain recombines TRBV5-4 with TRBJ2-5; the match to TRBD1 covers 9 bases. V lost 4 bases to trimming and J lost 3 bases; unmatched junction nucleotides: 4. Germline CDR1 SGHNT, CDR2 YYREEE (reference sequence). This CDR3 comprises 14 residues. The DNA of the CDR3 is TGTGCCAGCAGCCCCAGGGACAGGGAAGAGACCCAGTACTTC. It is translated as CASSPRDREETQYF.

This clone has a single count. The genes are TRBV9 and TRBJ1-3; D possibly corresponds to TRBD1 (6 bases). The CDR3 consists of 15 residues. Trimming shortened V by 4 bases and J by 0 bases, and 11 bases separated the two germline ends. Looked up from germline, CDR1 is SGDLS and CDR2 is YYNGEE. CDR3 nucleotides: TGTGCCAGCAGCCCGGGACACTCCTCTGGAAACACCATATATTTT. It yields the protein CASSPGHSSGNTIYF.

The chain couples TRBV11-2 to TRBJ2-3, with 7 bases that match TRBD2. The CDR3 runs 17 residues. Germline CDR1 is SGHAT and CDR2 is FQNNGV. The ends lost 0 bases at V and 1 base at J; junction bases unmatched: 7. The CDR3: CASSLEGRGAGTDTQYF. CDR3 coding DNA: TGTGCCAGCAGCTTAGAAGGGAGGGGAGCGGGCACAGATACGCAGTATTTT.

This clone has more than one count but fewer than ten. The V call is TRBV29-1, the J call TRBJ1-1, with TRBD1 matching 11 bases. Germline CDR1 reads SQVTM; CDR2 reads ANQGSEA. The CDR3 totals 14 residues. V gave up 7 bases and J gave up 5 bases; unmatched junction bases: 9. CDR3 protein: CSAWTGGVGTEAFF. The DNA of the CDR3 is TGCAGCGCTTGGACAGGGGGCGTTGGGACTGAAGCTTTCTTT.

This clone has just one count. CDR3 sequence: CASSVFGGRAAQPQHF. Here the CDR3 DNA reads TGTGCCAGCAGTGTCTTCGGTGGCAGGGCGGCTCAGCCCCAGCATTTT. This sequence joins TRBV27 and TRBJ1-5, with D possibly matching TRBD1 (5 bases). Between the trimmed V and J ends, which lost 5 bases and 6 bases, there was a span of 20 bases. Germline V gives CDR1 MNHEY, CDR2 SMNVEV (reference sequence). The CDR3 length is 16 residues.

The chain uses TRBV18 and TRBJ2-1; no reliable D call. The CDR3 runs to 13 residues. The V gene lost 4 bases and the J gene lost 5 bases, with 9 bases spanning the gap. Germline V CDR1 and CDR2: KGHSH, LQKENI. Here the CDR3 reads CASSLRVDNEQFF. The CDR3 DNA follows: TGTGCCAGCTCACTCCGGGTTGACAATGAGCAGTTCTTC. Using reference TRBV18 and TRBJ2-1 for the parts outside the CDR3, the full variable domain is NAGVMQNPRHLVRRRGQEARLRCSPMKGHSHVYWYRQLPEEGLKFMVYLQKENIIDESGMPKERFSAEFPKEGPSILRIQQVVRGDSAAYFCASSLRVDNEQFFGPGTRLTVL.

Comment on this clone: Other nucleotide sequences in the sample specify the same CDR3. This chain uses TRBV6-5 with TRBJ1-2; 7 bases fit TRBD1. Germline CDR1 is MNHEY and CDR2 is SVGAGI. V lost 9 bases to trimming and J lost 1 base; unmatched junction nucleotides: 8. The CDR3 is made up of 14 amino acids. CDR3 in amino acids: CASHPQGLNYGYTF. The CDR3 DNA reads as TGTGCCAGTCACCCACAGGGGCTTAACTATGGCTACACCTTC.

This clone was observed a few times. The chain has TRBV7-8 and TRBJ2-7, with 8 positions matching TRBD1. The length of the CDR3 is 14 residues. The germline CDR1 and CDR2 sequences are SGHVS and FQNEAQ. V was pared by 2 bases and J by 5 bases, with 5 bases of the junction left unmatched. CDR3 nucleotides: TGTGCCAGCAGCTTAACCACAGGGGGAAACGAGCAGTACTTC. Its translation is CASSLTTGGNEQYF.

The chain carries TRBV7-8 and TRBJ2-5; TRBD1 aligns across 11 bases. The CDR3 has 15 amino acids. The trim removed 5 bases at V and 4 bases at J, leaving 6 bases unmatched. Germline-derived CDR1 and CDR2 are SGHVS and FQNEAQ. The CDR3 region is CASSTRGQGGETQYF. CDR3 in DNA: TGTGCCAGCAGCACCCGGGGACAGGGGGGAGAGACCCAGTACTTC.

The V call is TRBV5-6, the J call TRBJ1-1, with a weak D call TRBD1 (5 bases). V dropped 4 bases and J dropped 1 base, with 14 bases sitting between them. The CDR3 is 15 amino acids. The germline gives CDR1 SGHDT, CDR2 YYEEEE. The CDR3 loop is CASSVYPGENTEAFF. DNA of the CDR3: TGTGCCAGCAGCGTTTATCCGGGGGAGAACACTGAAGCTTTCTTT.

The chain joins TRBV11-1 to TRBJ1-2; 9 bases are shared with TRBD1. Germline V gene lookup returns CDR1 SGHAT and CDR2 FQDESV (reference sequence). Losses at the gene ends were 2 bases for V and 4 bases for J; bases not matched to a gene: 5. The CDR3 runs to 15 residues. The CDR3 DNA sequence: TGTGCCAGCAGCTTACGGACAGGGGACTTCTATGGCTACACCTTC. Translating it yields CASSLRTGDFYGYTF.

The chain joins TRBV6-2 or TRBV6-3 to TRBJ2-7; possible D gene TRBD2, 5 bases. V was cut by 6 bases and J by 1 base, with 25 bases left in between. The CDR3 consists of 18 residues. Germline loops: CDR1 MNHEY, CDR2 SVGEGT. CDR3 protein: CASRPTPDYQSYSYEQYF. The CDR3 DNA reads as TGTGCCAGCAGGCCTACTCCCGACTACCAGTCCTATTCCTACGAGCAGTACTTC.

The rearrangement joins TRBV9 to TRBJ1-4, with 8 bases lining up with TRBD1. The CDR3 spans 15 residues. With 2 bases clipped from V and 6 bases from J, the junction kept 6 bases outside the gene matches. Germline CDR1 and CDR2: SGDLS and YYNGEE. The CDR3, as DNA: TGTGCCAGCAGCGTCCGGACAGGGAAAGATGAAAAACTGTTTTTT. Its protein is CASSVRTGKDEKLFF.

This clone occurred many times. The V call is TRBV10-2, the J call TRBJ2-3, with D perhaps TRBD2 (6 bases). V shed 5 bases and J shed 1 base, with 7 bases lying between them. Germline values: CDR1 WSHSY, CDR2 SAAADI. CDR3 length: 13 amino acids. As DNA, the CDR3 is TGCGCCAGCAGTTTAGCGGGCACAGATACGCAGTATTTT. Protein: CASSLAGTDTQYF.

A few counts support this clone. This rearrangement joins TRBV2 to TRBJ1-1, with D perhaps TRBD1 (5 bases). V gave up 2 bases and J gave up 8 bases, with 12 bases separating them. This CDR3 comprises 13 residues. CDR1 is SNHLY and CDR2 is FYNNEI in the germline V gene. The CDR3, as DNA: TGTGCCAGCAGTGAATGGGGGGAGGGAGAAGCTTTCTTT. It translates to CASSEWGEGEAFF.